The 28 T cell receptor beta chains below come from one sample, sequenced in a study of cytomegalovirus exposure and HLA in healthy donors. The primer mix had 60 Vbeta and 13 Jbeta primers. Sequenced by immunoSEQ multiplex PCR; TCRdb stores in-frame clones only, minus some. This table holds roughly 200,000 clones, about four fifths found once. The specimen was PBMCs. These receptors originate from a female donor in good health and CMV-seronegative.

V and J are TRBV6-4 and TRBJ2-1; possible D gene TRBD2, 6 bases. Trimming took off 4 bases at V and 3 bases at J, with 10 bases between the two ends. CDR3 length: 14 amino acids. Germline V gene data show CDR1 as MRHNA and CDR2 as SNTAGT. The CDR3 reads CASSVGGSYNEQFF. Written as DNA, the CDR3 is TGTGCCAGCAGTGTTGGGGGGAGCTACAATGAGCAGTTCTTC.

The CDR3 bases are TGTGCCAGCAGCCTAGGACCGGGACATATCTACGAGCAGTACTTC. Amino acid sequence: CASSLGPGHIYEQYF. The chain recombines TRBV27 with TRBJ2-7; possible D gene TRBD1, 6 bases. Trimming pared 6 bases from V and 3 bases from J, leaving 18 bases between. This CDR3 region has 15 residues. CDR1 and CDR2 (germline): MNHEY, SMNVEV (reference sequence).

The chain is built from TRBV4-1 and TRBJ2-3; unclear D gene. V gave up 0 bases and J gave up 2 bases, with 9 bases separating them. CDR3 length: 15 amino acids. Germline values: CDR1 MGHRA, CDR2 YSYEKL. CDR3 DNA: TGCGCCAGCAGCCAAGAGGCCTTTTCCACAGATACGCAGTATTTT. Protein: CASSQEAFSTDTQYF.

The chain employs TRBV13 and TRBJ2-4; 16 bases match TRBD2. Germline CDR1 is PRHDT and CDR2 is FYEKMQ (reference sequence). Trimming at V came to 5 bases and at J to 4 bases, leaving 11 bases not matched to a gene. The CDR3 totals 19 residues. In DNA form, the CDR3 reads TGTGCCAGCAGCAGCAACCCCGGGACTAGCGGGGGGGTGAAAAACATTCAGTACTTC. Protein sequence: CASSSNPGTSGGVKNIQYF. The variable domain in full, completed from reference TRBV13 and TRBJ2-4, reads AAGVIQSPRHLIKEKRETATLKCYPIPRHDTVYWYQQGPGQDPQFLISFYEKMQSDKGSIPDRFSAQQFSDYHSELNMSSLELGDSALYFCASSSNPGTSGGVKNIQYFGAGTRLSVL.

This clone appeared once. Its ends do not fully match the called genes, so a read error is possible. Other DNA sequences in the same sample also yield this CDR3. The V call is TRBV5-6, the J call TRBJ1-1, with no clear D. Germline V CDR1 and CDR2: SGHDT, YYEEEE. CDR3 size: 11 residues. DNA of the CDR3: TGTGCTAGCAGCTTGGAGGGAGAATCTTTCTTT. It codes for CASSLEGESFF.

The chain is built from TRBV19 and TRBJ2-7; 7 positions match TRBD2. The J segment lost 4 bases and the V segment lost 2 bases, leaving 11 bases of the junction unmatched. The germline V gene encodes CDR1 LNHDA and CDR2 SQIVND (reference sequence). This CDR3 is built from 16 residues. The CDR3 DNA follows: TGTGCCAGTAGTATAAGCGGAAGGGAGGGGAGGTACGAGCAGTACTTC. Translating it yields CASSISGREGRYEQYF. The variable domain in full, with the rest retrieved from reference TRBV19 and TRBJ2-7, is DGGITQSPKYLFRKEGQNVTLSCEQNLNHDAMYWYRQDPGQGLRLIYYSQIVNDFQKGDIAEGYSVSREKKESFPLTVTSAQKNPTAFYLCASSISGREGRYEQYFGPGTRLTVT.

The chain employs TRBV11-3 and TRBJ2-1; 12 bases fit TRBD2. From germline, CDR1 is SGHNT and CDR2 YENEEA. CDR3 size: 17 residues. Losses at the gene ends were 5 bases for V and 7 bases for J; bases not matched to a gene: 12. CDR3 sequence: CASSLRTSGTYLNEQFF. In nucleotides, the CDR3 is TGTGCCAGCAGCCTTCGGACTAGCGGGACCTATTTGAATGAGCAGTTCTTC.

The chain is built from TRBV18 and TRBJ2-5, with 8 bases lining up with TRBD2. The CDR3 runs 15 residues. Looked up from germline, CDR1 is KGHSH and CDR2 is LQKENI. After removal of 2 bases from V and 4 bases from J, the junction contained 6 bases not matched to a gene. The CDR3 loop is CASSPSSGSRETQYF. The CDR3 DNA sequence: TGTGCCAGCTCACCAAGCAGCGGGAGTCGAGAGACCCAGTACTTC.

This clone came up a few times. The rearrangement links TRBV30 to TRBJ2-6; D not resolved. Trimming pared 4 bases from V and 4 bases from J, leaving 8 bases between. The germline gives CDR1 GTSNPN, CDR2 SVGIG (reference sequence). The CDR3 totals 13 residues. This chain's CDR3 is CAWIGPGANVLTF. CDR3 DNA sequence: TGTGCCTGGATCGGTCCCGGGGCCAACGTCCTGACTTTC.

The chain combines TRBV9 with TRBJ2-2; TRBD2 agrees at 8 bases. The CDR3 is made up of 17 amino acids. Germline assignment: CDR1 SGDLS and CDR2 YYNGEE. V shed 6 bases and J 5 bases; nucleotides not matched to a gene: 15. CDR3 sequence reads: CASTRDREGPRTGELFF. CDR3 in DNA: TGTGCCAGCACCCGGGACCGGGAGGGCCCGAGAACCGGGGAGCTGTTTTTT.

This rearrangement joins TRBV9 to TRBJ1-2; the D gene is possibly TRBD1 (5 bases). In germline, CDR1 is SGDLS, CDR2 YYNGEE. The CDR3 loop spans 14 amino acids. The V gene lost 2 bases and the J gene lost 2 bases, with 10 bases spanning the gap. The CDR3 region is CASSVDGQNYGYTF. The CDR3 DNA sequence: TGTGCCAGCAGCGTGGACGGACAAAACTATGGCTACACCTTC.

The chain uses TRBV19 and TRBJ1-1, with D uncertain. Between the trimmed V and J ends, which lost 5 bases and 0 bases, there was a span of 22 bases. The CDR3 runs to 18 residues. CDR1 LNHDA and CDR2 SQIVND come from the germline V gene (reference sequence). CDR3 in DNA: TGTGCCAGTAGTCCCCCCAAGGGAGCCCAAGGAGTGAACACTGAAGCTTTCTTT. It encodes CASSPPKGAQGVNTEAFF.

This clone was seen a single time. The chain uses TRBV7-9 and TRBJ2-7, with 7 bases fitting TRBD2. In germline, CDR1 is SEHNR, CDR2 FQNEAQ (reference sequence). The CDR3 covers 14 residues. Trimming took 2 bases from V and 5 from J; bases not matched to a gene: 6. The CDR3 sequence is CASSLTSETDEQYF. The CDR3 coding sequence is TGTGCCAGCAGCTTAACTAGCGAAACTGACGAGCAGTACTTC.

The chain uses TRBV7-2 and TRBJ1-5, with 9 bases aligning to TRBD1. CDR3 length: 15 amino acids. Per germline, CDR1 SGHTA and CDR2 FQGNSA. Trimming took 2 bases from V and 3 from J; bases not matched to a gene: 2. CDR3 nucleotides: TGTGCCAGCAGCTTATGGGACAGGGTCAATCAGCCCCAGCATTTT. Translated, it gives CASSLWDRVNQPQHF.

In nucleotides, the CDR3 is TGTGCCAGTAGTATAGATCCGCGGCCGCGGCATCAGCCCCAGCATTTT. Its translation is CASSIDPRPRHQPQHF. The V and J genes are TRBV19 and TRBJ1-5; no clear D gene. Trimming stripped 0 bases from V and 5 bases from J, with 14 bases between. This CDR3 contains 16 residues. Germline V CDR1 and CDR2: LNHDA, SQIVND (reference sequence).

CDR3 DNA sequence: TGCGCCAGCAGCCAAGCGCCAGGGGGCGTGCAGCCCCAGCATTTT. It specifies CASSQAPGGVQPQHF. V and J are TRBV4-1 and TRBJ1-5, with 8 positions matching TRBD1. The germline V gene has CDR1 MGHRA and CDR2 YSYEKL. Germline trimming cut 1 base from V and 7 bases from J; bases unmatched to any gene: 6. The CDR3 sequence is 15 residues long.

About this clone itself: This specimen includes other DNA sequences encoding the same CDR3. V gene TRBV14 combines with J gene TRBJ2-2, with D unclear. There are 15 residues in the CDR3. Trimming cost V 2 bases and J 6 bases, with 13 bases left between them. CDR1 and CDR2 (germline): SGHDN, FVKESK. The CDR3 DNA reads TGTGCCAGCAGCCAATTAATAAGGAGCGCCGGGGAGCTGTTTTTT. Its translation: CASSQLIRSAGELFF. Full variable domain (rest looked up from reference TRBV14 and TRBJ2-2): EAGVTQFPSHSVIEKGQTVTLRCDPISGHDNLYWYRRVMGKEIKFLLHFVKESKQDESGMPNNRFLAERTGGTYSTLKVQPAELEDSGVYFCASSQLIRSAGELFFGEGSRLTVL.

DNA for the CDR3: TGCGCCAGCAGCCAGACCCCCGGGTCATCCTACAATGAGCAGTTCTTC. Residues: CASSQTPGSSYNEQFF. V usage is TRBV4-1 and J usage is TRBJ2-1; no reliable D call. The CDR3 sequence is 16 residues long. The V and J ends lost 3 bases and 1 base respectively, with 13 bases between them. CDR1 and CDR2 (germline): MGHRA, YSYEKL.

The J gene is TRBJ2-1, the V gene TRBV30; D is unresolved. The V gene's germline CDR1 is GTSNPN and CDR2 SVGIG (reference sequence). Trimming took off 2 bases at V and 4 bases at J, with 9 bases between the two ends. The CDR3 has 13 amino acids. CDR3 bases: TGTGCCTGGAGTAAAAACTTATACAATGAGCAGTTCTTC. This sequence encodes CAWSKNLYNEQFF.

In the case of this clone: Mismatch with germline at one junction end may stem from a read error. This rearrangement joins TRBV7-7 to TRBJ2-1; TRBD1 aligns across 9 bases. Germline V gives CDR1 SSHAT, CDR2 FNYEAQ (reference sequence). The length of the CDR3 is 16 residues. CDR3 amino acids: CASSLYLDRGLDEQFF. DNA for the CDR3: TGTGCTAGCAGCTTATACCTGGACAGGGGTCTCGATGAGCAGTTCTTC.

V and J are TRBV18 and TRBJ2-7, with D possibly being TRBD2 (5 bases). The CDR3 runs to 15 residues. V lost 6 bases to trimming and J lost 2 bases, with 17 bases between them. Germline V gene sequence: CDR1 KGHSH, CDR2 LQKENI. The CDR3 DNA sequence: TGTGCCAGCTCCCCCGCGGCTAGCCTGACCTACGAGCAGTACTTC. It specifies CASSPAASLTYEQYF.

This sequence joins TRBV30 and TRBJ1-1, with D possibly TRBD1 on 6 matching bases. Trimming removed 2 bases from V and 4 bases from J, with 14 bases in between. This CDR3 has 14 residues. Germline values: CDR1 GTSNPN, CDR2 SVGIG (reference sequence). CDR3 in DNA: TGTGCCTGGAGTATGACAGGTCTCCCCACTGAAGCTTTCTTT. Protein product: CAWSMTGLPTEAFF.

V gene TRBV7-8 combines with J gene TRBJ2-2; D uncertain. Germline loops: CDR1 SGHVS, CDR2 FQNEAQ. The V end lost 3 bases, the J end lost 5 bases, and 16 bases lay between the germline ends. CDR3 size: 16 residues. The CDR3: CASSFPHNSETGELFF. The CDR3 region has the DNA TGTGCCAGCAGCTTCCCGCATAACAGTGAAACCGGGGAGCTGTTTTTT.

The chain is built from TRBV5-5 and TRBJ2-7; perhaps TRBD1 as D (6 bases). Germline loops: CDR1 SGHKS, CDR2 YYEKEE (reference sequence). The CDR3 totals 14 residues. V shed 2 bases and J shed 7 bases, with 16 bases lying between them. Here the CDR3 reads CASSFLTGLEEQYF. The CDR3 DNA sequence: TGTGCCAGCAGCTTCCTGACAGGTCTCGAGGAGCAGTACTTC.

The chain combines TRBV7-8 with TRBJ1-1; 7 bases match TRBD1. The J segment lost 12 bases and the V segment lost 5 bases, leaving 6 bases of the junction unmatched. The CDR3 runs to 11 residues. Per germline, CDR1 SGHVS and CDR2 FQNEAQ. The CDR3 nucleotides are TGTGCCAGCAGCCGTGGGACAGAATCTTTCTTT. It encodes CASSRGTESFF.

The J gene is TRBJ1-5, the V gene TRBV7-8, with D unresolved. V was shortened by 5 bases and J by 2 bases, with 13 bases between the two germline ends. Germline lookup yields CDR1 SGHVS and CDR2 FQNEAQ. CDR3 size: 15 residues. CDR3 sequence: CASSPLGVGNQPQHF. Here the CDR3 DNA reads TGTGCCAGCAGCCCTCTCGGAGTAGGCAATCAGCCCCAGCATTTT. The variable domain in full, completed from reference TRBV7-8 and TRBJ1-5, reads GAGVSQSPRYKVAKRGQDVALRCDPISGHVSLFWYQQALGQGPEFLTYFQNEAQLDKSGLPSDRFFAERPEGSVSTLKIQRTQQEDSAVYLCASSPLGVGNQPQHFGDGTRLSIL.

The chain recombines TRBV23-1 with TRBJ1-2; a weak D match, TRBD1 (5 bases). TRBV23-1 is flagged as an ORF with uncertain function. The CDR3 length is 14 residues. Trimming took 6 bases from V and 3 from J, leaving 14 bases between them. CDR3 region: CASRPPTGDYGYTF. The CDR3 DNA follows: TGCGCCAGCAGGCCACCTACGGGGGACTATGGCTACACCTTC.

This CDR3 reads CASSTGAGRGTGELFF. The CDR3 DNA is TGTGCCAGTAGTACCGGTGCTGGGAGGGGCACCGGGGAGCTGTTTTTT. This chain connects TRBV19 to TRBJ2-2; 7 nucleotides align to TRBD2. CDR1 is LNHDA, CDR2 SQIVND, per germline (reference sequence). This CDR3 comprises 16 residues. Trimming cost V 4 bases and J 4 bases; bases outside gene matches: 9.